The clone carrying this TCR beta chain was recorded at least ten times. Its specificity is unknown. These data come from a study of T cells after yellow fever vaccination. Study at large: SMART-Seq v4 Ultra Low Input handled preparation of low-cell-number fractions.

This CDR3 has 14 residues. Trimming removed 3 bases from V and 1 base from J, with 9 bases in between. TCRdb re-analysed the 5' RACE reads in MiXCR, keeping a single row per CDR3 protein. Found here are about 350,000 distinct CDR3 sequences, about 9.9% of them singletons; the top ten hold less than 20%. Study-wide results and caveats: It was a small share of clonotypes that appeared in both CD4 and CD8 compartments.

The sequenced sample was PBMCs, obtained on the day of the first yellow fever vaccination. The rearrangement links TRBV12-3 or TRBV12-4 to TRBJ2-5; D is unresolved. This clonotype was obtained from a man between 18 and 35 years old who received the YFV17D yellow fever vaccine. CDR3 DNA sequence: TGTGCCAGCAGTTTCAGAGCCCCCCAAGAGACCCAGTACTTC. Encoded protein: CASSFRAPQETQYF.